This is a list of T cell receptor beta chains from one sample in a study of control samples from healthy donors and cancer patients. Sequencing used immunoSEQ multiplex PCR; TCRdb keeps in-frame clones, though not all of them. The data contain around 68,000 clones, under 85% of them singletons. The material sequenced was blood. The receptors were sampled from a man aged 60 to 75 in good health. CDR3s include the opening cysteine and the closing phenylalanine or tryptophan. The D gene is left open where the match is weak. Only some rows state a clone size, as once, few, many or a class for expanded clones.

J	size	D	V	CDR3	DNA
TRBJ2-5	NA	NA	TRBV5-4	CASSTNRDVQETQYF	TGTGCCAGCAGCACTAACCGGGATGTCCAAGAGACCCAGTACTTC
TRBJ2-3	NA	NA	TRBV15	CATSRDPGNPRSDTQYF	TGTGCCACCAGCAGAGATCCCGGAAACCCCAGATCAGATACGCAGTATTTT
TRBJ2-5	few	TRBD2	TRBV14	CASSLSGTSGTQYF	TGTGCCAGCAGCCTATCCGGGACTAGCGGGACCCAGTACTTC
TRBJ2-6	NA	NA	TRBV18	CASSQSSGANVLTF	TGTGCCAGCTCCCAATCCTCTGGGGCCAACGTCCTGACTTTC
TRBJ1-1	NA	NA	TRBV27	CASSFSGSQAFF	TGTGCCAGCAGTTTCTCCGGGTCACAAGCTTTCTTT
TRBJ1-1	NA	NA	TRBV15	CATSRESAAAEAFF	TGTGCCACCAGCAGAGAGTCGGCAGCCGCTGAAGCTTTCTTT
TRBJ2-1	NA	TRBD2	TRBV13	CASSPPGTSGHNEQFF	TGTGCCAGCAGCCCCCCCGGGACTAGCGGACACAATGAGCAGTTCTTC
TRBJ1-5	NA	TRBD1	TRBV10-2	CATPGQGQGVYSNQPQHF	TGCGCCACCCCCGGTCAGGGACAGGGTGTATATAGCAATCAGCCCCAGCATTTT
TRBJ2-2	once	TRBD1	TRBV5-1	CASSPPGTGAAGELFF	TGCGCCAGCAGCCCGCCGGGGACAGGGGCAGCCGGGGAGCTGTTTTTT
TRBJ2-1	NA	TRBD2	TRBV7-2	CASSFSTSGRYNEQFF	TGTGCCAGCAGCTTCTCTACTAGCGGGCGCTACAATGAGCAGTTCTTC
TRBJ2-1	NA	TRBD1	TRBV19	CASSPGQGKYNEQFF	TGTGCCAGTAGCCCCGGACAGGGGAAGTACAATGAGCAGTTCTTC
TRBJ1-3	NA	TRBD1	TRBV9	CASTRGQGYDTIYF	TGTGCCAGCACCCGGGGACAGGGGTATGACACCATATATTTT
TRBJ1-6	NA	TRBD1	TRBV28	CASRTPGQGFGSPLHF	TGTGCCAGCAGGACTCCGGGACAGGGGTTTGGGTCACCCCTCCACTTT
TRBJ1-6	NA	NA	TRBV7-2	CASSLVTDNSPLHF	TGTGCCAGCAGCTTAGTTACCGACAATTCACCCCTCCACTTT
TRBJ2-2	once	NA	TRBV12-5	CASGDPRQRHTGELFF	TGTGCTAGTGGTGACCCTCGACAGAGACACACCGGGGAGCTGTTTTTT
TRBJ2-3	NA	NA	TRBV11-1	CASSIQGGTDTQYF	TGTGCCAGCAGCATACAGGGAGGCACAGATACGCAGTATTTT
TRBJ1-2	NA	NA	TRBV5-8	CASSAALGTLYGYTF	TGTGCCAGCAGCGCAGCATTGGGGACTCTCTATGGCTACACCTTC
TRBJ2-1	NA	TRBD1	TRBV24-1	CATRETGGLGNEQFF	TGTGCCACCAGGGAAACAGGGGGCTTAGGGAATGAGCAGTTCTTC
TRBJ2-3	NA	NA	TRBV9	CASSKHRLTDTQYF	TGTGCCAGCAGCAAACATCGACTTACAGATACGCAGTATTTT
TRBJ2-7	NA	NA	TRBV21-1	CASSRDRGRREQYF	TGTGCCAGCAGCAGGGACAGGGGGCGAAGGGAGCAGTACTTC
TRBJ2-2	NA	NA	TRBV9	CASRGPSNTGELFF	TGTGCCAGCAGGGGGCCATCGAACACCGGGGAGCTGTTTTTT
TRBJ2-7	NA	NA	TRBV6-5	CASRKDTGGEQYF	TGTGCCAGCAGGAAAGATACCGGGGGCGAGCAGTACTTC
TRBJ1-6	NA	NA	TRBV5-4	CASSLAGSSYNSPLHF	TGTGCCAGCAGCTTAGCAGGGAGCTCCTATAATTCACCCCTCCACTTT
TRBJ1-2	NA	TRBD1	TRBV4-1	CASSQGTDRQANYGYTF	TGCGCCAGCAGCCAAGGGACGGACAGGCAAGCTAACTATGGCTACACCTTC
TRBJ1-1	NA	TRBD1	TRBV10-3	CAISEPSGTVEAFF	TGTGCCATCAGTGAGCCCTCCGGGACAGTGGAAGCTTTCTTT
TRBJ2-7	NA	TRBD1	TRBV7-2	CASSPRLGGGHEQYF	TGTGCCAGCAGCCCACGGCTAGGGGGCGGCCACGAGCAGTACTTC
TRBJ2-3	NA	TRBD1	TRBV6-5	CASIPSTGSLSTQYF	TGTGCCAGCATCCCCTCGACAGGGTCGCTTAGTACGCAGTATTTT
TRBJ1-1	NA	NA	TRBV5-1	CASSRGRNTEAFF	TGCGCCAGCAGCCGGGGACGAAACACTGAAGCTTTCTTT
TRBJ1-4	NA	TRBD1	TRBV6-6	CASTILDRAEKLFF	TGTGCCAGCACTATACTCGACAGGGCTGAAAAACTGTTTTTT
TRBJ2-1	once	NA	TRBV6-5	CASRGRGTYNEQFF	TGTGCCAGCAGAGGTCGCGGAACTTACAATGAGCAGTTCTTC
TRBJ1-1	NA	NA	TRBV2	CASSGGENTEAFF	TGTGCCAGCAGTGGAGGGGAGAACACTGAAGCTTTCTTT
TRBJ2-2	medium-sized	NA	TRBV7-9	CASSFLSNTGELFF	TGTGCCAGCAGCTTTTTATCGAACACCGGGGAGCTGTTTTTT
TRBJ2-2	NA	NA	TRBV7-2	CASSLYGIGGGELFF	TGTGCCAGCAGCTTATACGGGATAGGTGGCGGGGAGCTGTTTTTT
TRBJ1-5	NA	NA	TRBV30	CAWSLNRDQPQHF	TGTGCCTGGAGTCTCAACAGGGACCAGCCCCAGCATTTT
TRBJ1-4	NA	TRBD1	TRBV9	CASSVAGTGGEKLFF	TGTGCCAGCAGCGTAGCAGGGACAGGCGGAGAAAAACTGTTTTTT
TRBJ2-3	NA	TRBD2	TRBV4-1	CASSPVAGSITDTQYF	TGCGCCAGCAGCCCCGTAGCGGGTTCGATCACAGATACGCAGTATTTT
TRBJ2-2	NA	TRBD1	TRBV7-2	CASSLVRGRGTGELFF	TGTGCCAGCAGCTTAGTCAGGGGGCGAGGCACCGGGGAGCTGTTTTTT
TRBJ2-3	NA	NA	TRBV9	CASSVAALDTQYF	TGTGCCAGCAGCGTAGCGGCTCTAGATACGCAGTATTTT
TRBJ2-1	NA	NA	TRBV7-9	CASRRGNNEQFF	TGTGCCAGCCGAAGAGGGAACAATGAGCAGTTCTTC
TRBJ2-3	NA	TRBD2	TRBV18	CASATPTVRTSGSPDTQYF	TGTGCCAGCGCGACCCCAACAGTCCGGACTAGCGGGAGCCCAGATACGCAGTATTTT
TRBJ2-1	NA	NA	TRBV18	CASSPRVDEQFF	TGTGCCAGCTCACCTAGAGTAGATGAGCAGTTCTTC
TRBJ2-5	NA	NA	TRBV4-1	CASSHQQTQYF	TGCGCCAGCAGCCATCAGCAGACCCAGTACTTC
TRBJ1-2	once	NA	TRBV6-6	CASTYPREYGYTF	TGTGCCAGCACCTACCCCAGAGAATATGGCTACACCTTC
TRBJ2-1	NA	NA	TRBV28	CASSPRGEQFF	TGTGCCAGCAGTCCCAGGGGTGAGCAGTTCTTC
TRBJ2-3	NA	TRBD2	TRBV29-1	CSGWGQAGAGTTDTQYF	TGCAGTGGTTGGGGGCAAGCGGGAGCGGGGACGACAGATACGCAGTATTTT
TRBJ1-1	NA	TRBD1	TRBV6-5	CASNSDRGVTEAFF	TGTGCCAGCAATTCGGACAGGGGGGTCACTGAAGCTTTCTTT